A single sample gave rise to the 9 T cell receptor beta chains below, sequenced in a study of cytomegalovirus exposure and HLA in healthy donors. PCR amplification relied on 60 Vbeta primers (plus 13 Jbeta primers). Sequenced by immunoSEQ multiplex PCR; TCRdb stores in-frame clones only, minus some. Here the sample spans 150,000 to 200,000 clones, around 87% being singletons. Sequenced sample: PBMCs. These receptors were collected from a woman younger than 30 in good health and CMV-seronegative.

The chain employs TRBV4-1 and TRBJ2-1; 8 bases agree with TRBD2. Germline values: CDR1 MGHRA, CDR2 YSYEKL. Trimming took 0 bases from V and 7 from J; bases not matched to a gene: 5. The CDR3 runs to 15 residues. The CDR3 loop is CASSQEGLGRNEQFF. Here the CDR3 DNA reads TGCGCCAGCAGCCAAGAGGGACTAGGTAGGAATGAGCAGTTCTTC.

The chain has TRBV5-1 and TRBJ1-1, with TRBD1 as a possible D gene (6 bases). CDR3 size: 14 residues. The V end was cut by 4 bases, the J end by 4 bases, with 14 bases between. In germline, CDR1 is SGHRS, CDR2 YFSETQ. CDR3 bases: TGCGCCAGCAGCCAGGGGAGTATTGGCACTGAAGCTTTCTTT. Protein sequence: CASSQGSIGTEAFF.

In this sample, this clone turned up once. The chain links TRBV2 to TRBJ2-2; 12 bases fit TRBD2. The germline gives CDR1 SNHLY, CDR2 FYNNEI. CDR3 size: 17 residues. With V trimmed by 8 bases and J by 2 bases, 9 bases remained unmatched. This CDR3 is CASGYPTSGGNTGELFF. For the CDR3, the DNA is TGTGCCAGCGGCTACCCGACTAGCGGGGGAAACACCGGGGAGCTGTTTTTT.

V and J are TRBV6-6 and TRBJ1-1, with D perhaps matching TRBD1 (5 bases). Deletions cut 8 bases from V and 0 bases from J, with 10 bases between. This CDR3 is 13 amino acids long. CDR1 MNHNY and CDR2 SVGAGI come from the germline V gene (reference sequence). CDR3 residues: CASLGGVNTEAFF. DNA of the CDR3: TGTGCCAGCCTGGGGGGGGTGAACACTGAAGCTTTCTTT.

The CDR3 DNA reads as TGTGCCAGCAGTCTCGACAGGGGCGCAGTGTTTTTT. This gives the protein CASSLDRGAVFF. The rearrangement uses TRBV2 and TRBJ1-4; 8 bases are a match to TRBD1. The CDR3 length is 12 residues. Germline CDR1 is SNHLY and CDR2 is FYNNEI. V was pared by 5 bases and J by 15 bases, with 8 bases of the junction left unmatched.

CDR3 nucleotides: TGTGCCAGCAGCGTAGTAACGGGGTCGGGGGAGACCCAGTACTTC. Translated, it gives CASSVVTGSGETQYF. This chain connects TRBV9 to TRBJ2-5, with D tentatively TRBD2 (5 bases). The germline V gene has CDR1 SGDLS and CDR2 YYNGEE. This CDR3 spans 15 amino acids. V was pared by 0 bases and J by 5 bases, with 14 bases between.

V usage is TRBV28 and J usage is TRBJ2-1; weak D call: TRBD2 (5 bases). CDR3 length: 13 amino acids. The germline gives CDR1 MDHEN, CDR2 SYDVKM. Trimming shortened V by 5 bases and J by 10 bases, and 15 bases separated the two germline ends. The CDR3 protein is CASSRIAPPEQFF. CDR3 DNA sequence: TGTGCCAGCAGTAGGATAGCGCCACCAGAGCAGTTCTTC.

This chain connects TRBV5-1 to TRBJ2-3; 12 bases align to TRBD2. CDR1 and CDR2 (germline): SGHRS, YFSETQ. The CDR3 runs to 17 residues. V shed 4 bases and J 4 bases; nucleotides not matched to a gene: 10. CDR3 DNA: TGCGCCAGCAGCGTAGGGACTAGCGGGCCTAAGGCAGATACGCAGTATTTT. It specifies CASSVGTSGPKADTQYF.

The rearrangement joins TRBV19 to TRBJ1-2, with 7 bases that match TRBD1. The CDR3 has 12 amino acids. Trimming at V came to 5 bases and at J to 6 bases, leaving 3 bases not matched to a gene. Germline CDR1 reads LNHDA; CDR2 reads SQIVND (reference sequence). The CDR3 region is CASSPQGDGYTF. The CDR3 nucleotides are TGTGCCAGTAGTCCGCAGGGGGATGGCTACACCTTC.